The entry below describes one T cell receptor (beta chain). The CDR3 regions of TCR beta were amplified from RNA transcripts. Initially, a first-round RT-PCR of the TCR CDR3 employed the HTBI primer set. One entry per CDR3 protein, called by TCRdb with MiXCR from the multiplex PCR reads. Of about 610,000 distinct CDR3 sequences in the sample, 35% to 55% are singletons; the top ten hold around 7.7%. Stable Graves' hyperthyroidism denoted no ophthalmopathy progression over 18 months. Patients aged 18 to 65 had newly diagnosed hyperthyroidism lasting under 2 months. Germline CDR1 is SEHNR and CDR2 is FQNEAQ (reference sequence). The CDR3 runs to 11 residues. V lost 7 bases and J 5 bases, leaving 9 bases between the germline ends. This sample was taken from a study of T cells in Graves' hyperthyroidism and ophthalmopathy.

The gene calls are TRBV7-9 and TRBJ2-7; D ambiguous. The receptor comes from a woman aged 18 to 35 with Graves' hyperthyroidism. Sequencing was performed on peripheral blood or thyroid tissue (not recorded which). The CDR3 is CASTDRDEQYF. The CDR3 nucleotides read TGTGCCAGCACAGACCGGGACGAGCAGTACTTC. Drawing the rest from reference TRBV7-9 and TRBJ2-7, the complete variable domain is DTGVSQNPRHKITKRGQNVTFRCDPISEHNRLYWYRQTLGQGPEFLTYFQNEAQLEKSRLLSDRFSAERPKGSFSTLEIQRTEQGDSAMYLCASTDRDEQYFGPGTRLTVT.